Described below is a single TCR beta chain sequence and its context. It has no known antigen specificity. No base quality values were provided; no much bigger clone lies one nucleotide off. The data derive from a study of blood T cell repertoires in COVID-19 (dated by TCRdb to the early 2020s). General notes on the study: Samples from collaborators originated in the United States, Italy and Spain and spanned both the acute and convalescent phases of COVID-19. Deeply sampled blood TCRbeta repertoires from subjects exposed to, actively infected with, or recovered from COVID-19 were included in the dataset. Samples came from the ongoing ImmuneRACE study (first 160 participants) plus 1,254 subjects from 6 global collaborators. The prospective study material was composed of cDNA or gDNA derived from T cells, B-cell-depleted T cells, or PBMCs. The repertoires were released in a freely available public database intended as a resource for research on the immune response to SARS-CoV-2. Where available, HLA class I and class II types were obtained from metadata supplied by the sample provider rather than from assay-based typing. Sample metadata almost always included a de-identified subject ID, COVID-19 status, age in years and sex. The research as a whole found: How much clinical and demographic metadata was included differed by source and by participant, and the metadata was provided uncurated.

In Seattle, one collaborating source enrolled patients while the infection was active and tracked those patients longitudinally over the course of disease. Each collaborating institution followed its own protocols to collect whole blood in K2EDTA tubes. For TCRbeta analysis, collaborators shipped samples as frozen whole blood, isolated PBMCs, or DNA extracted from either of those sample types. V and J lose 0 bases and 0 bases, and a span of 8 bases separates them. Measured from the cysteine to the phenylalanine, the CDR3 is 15 residues long. The retained sequence is limited to the CDR3, 45 bases, with the frame set at the first base. The germline V gene supplies CDR1 SGHDT and CDR2 YYEEEE. TCRbeta CDR3 regions were amplified from genomic DNA by means of the immunoSEQ Assay, a bias-controlled multiplex PCR. On the authors' methods: Within the assay, amplification of reference gene primers was used to estimate how many nucleated cells each sample contained. Sequence reads were collapsed and filtered to measure the absolute abundance of every unique TCRbeta CDR3 rearrangement. For each sample, productive Simpson clonality was calculated as the square root of Simpson's diversity index over productive rearrangements. TCRdb re-hosts the immuneACCESS table, in-frame sequences only. Its copies lack some clones; in the studies checked, an unresolved V gene accounts for under half of them, and the cause for the rest is not known. The V and J calls and clone size were taken over from that table, and D and trimming were inferred from the DNA. The sample includes around 100,000 clones, with 90% observed a single time. Of the sample, under 8.5% is held by the ten largest clones.

What was sequenced was peripheral blood. The V and J segments used are TRBV5-6 and TRBJ2-3; the D gene identity is not certain. The sequence derives from a man younger than 30 with COVID-19, enrolled during active disease. DNA sequence: TGTGCCAGCAGCTTGGGAGGTCTTAGCACAGATACGCAGTATTTT. Translated, it gives CASSLGGLSTDTQYF.